This paragraph reports one T cell receptor (beta chain). Its cognate antigen is unknown. Trimming cost V 8 bases and J 0 bases; bases outside gene matches: 8. Germline V lookup: CDR1 MNHEY, CDR2 SMNVEV (reference sequence). This CDR3 has 15 residues. This entry belongs to a study of cytomegalovirus exposure and HLA in healthy donors. Study findings and constraints: Across all donors, roughly uniform sequencing depth was an assumption of the presence/absence analyses. TCR beta V- and J-gene trimming was later associated with a missense DCLRE1C variant. DRB1 had the most TCR associations and HLA-C the fewest, a later analysis found, with rates varying by HLA locus. Immune exposure information comprised only CMV serostatus.

60 Vbeta and 13 Jbeta primers were used in PCR. Repertoires were generated with immunoSEQ multiplex PCR, while TCRdb's copy carries only in-frame clones and drops some. The sample lists more than 95,000 clones; about 79% were seen once. This TCR came from a man between 60 and 70 years old in good health and CMV-seropositive. The rearrangement uses TRBV27 and TRBJ2-5; 8 bases are shared with TRBD2. Material for sequencing was PBMCs. CDR3 amino acids: CASGRTAGDQETQYF. CDR3 coding DNA: TGTGCCAGCGGGCGGACAGCGGGGGACCAAGAGACCCAGTACTTC.